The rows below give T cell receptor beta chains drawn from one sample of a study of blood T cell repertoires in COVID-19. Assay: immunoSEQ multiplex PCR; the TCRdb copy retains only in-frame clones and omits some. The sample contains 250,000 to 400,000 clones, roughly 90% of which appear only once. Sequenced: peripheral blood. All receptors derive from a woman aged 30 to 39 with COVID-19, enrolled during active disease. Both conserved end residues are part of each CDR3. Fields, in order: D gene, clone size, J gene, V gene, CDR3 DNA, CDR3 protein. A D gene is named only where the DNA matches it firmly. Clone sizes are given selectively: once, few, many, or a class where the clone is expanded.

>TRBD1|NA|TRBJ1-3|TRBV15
TGTGCCACCAGCAGACCTGGACAGGGTGCGGGAAACACCATATATTTT
CATSRPGQGAGNTIYF
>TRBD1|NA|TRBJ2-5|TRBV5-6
TGTGCCAGCAGCTTGGTCACAGGGGTACAAGAGACCCAGTACTTC
CASSLVTGVQETQYF
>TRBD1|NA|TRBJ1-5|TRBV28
TGTGCCAGCCTGGGACAGGGGGCTGCCTCAAGGCATTTT
CASLGQGAASRHF
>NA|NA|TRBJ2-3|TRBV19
TGTGCCAGTAGTCCGGGAGCATACACAGATACGCAGTATTTT
CASSPGAYTDTQYF
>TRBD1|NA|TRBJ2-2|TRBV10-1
TGCGCCAGCAACGGGGACAGGAGTACCGGGGAGCTGTTTTTT
CASNGDRSTGELFF
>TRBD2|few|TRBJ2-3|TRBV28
TGTGCCAGCAGTTTGCCAGGAACTCCTAGCGGAAACACAGATACGCAGTATTTT
CASSLPGTPSGNTDTQYF
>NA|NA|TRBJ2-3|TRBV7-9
TGTGCCAGCAGCTTAGGTAAAGATACGCAGTATTTT
CASSLGKDTQYF
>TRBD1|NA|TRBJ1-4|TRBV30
TGTGCCTGGGGCTTGGGGGACAGGATGGGTTTCGGTTACGAAAAACTGTTTTTT
CAWGLGDRMGFGYEKLFF
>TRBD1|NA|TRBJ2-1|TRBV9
TGTGCCAGCAGCGTAGGACAGGGAAGGGACAATGAGCAGTTCTTC
CASSVGQGRDNEQFF
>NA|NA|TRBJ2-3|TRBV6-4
TGTGCCAGCAGTGTTAAACAGGGCCCCCCAGATACGCAGTATTTT
CASSVKQGPPDTQYF
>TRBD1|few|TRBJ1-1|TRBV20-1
TGCAGTGCTGGACAGGAGACTGAAGCTTTCTTT
CSAGQETEAFF
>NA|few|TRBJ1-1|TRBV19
TGTGCCAGTAGTAGTCAGATGAACACTGAAGCTTTCTTT
CASSSQMNTEAFF
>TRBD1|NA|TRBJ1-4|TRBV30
TGTGCCTGGAGTGTATACAGGGGGCTAGGAGAAAAACTGTTTTTT
CAWSVYRGLGEKLFF
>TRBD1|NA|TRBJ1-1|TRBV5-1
TGCGCCAGCAGCGCGGGACAGGGTGTCAGTGAAGCTTTCTTT
CASSAGQGVSEAFF
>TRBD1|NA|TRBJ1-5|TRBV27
TGTGCCAGCAGTTTAGGACAGGTCAATCAGCCCCAGCATTTT
CASSLGQVNQPQHF
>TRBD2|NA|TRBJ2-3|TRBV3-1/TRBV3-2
TGTGCCAGCAGCCAAGATGCTCCGGGACTAGCGGGAGGGAGGGGTGATACGCAGTATTTT
CASSQDAPGLAGGRGDTQYF
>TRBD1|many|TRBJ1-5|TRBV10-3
TGTGCCATCAGTGACCGGCAGGGGGCTCAGCCCCAGCATTTT
CAISDRQGAQPQHF
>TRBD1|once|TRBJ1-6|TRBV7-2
TGTGCCAGCAGCTTAGGTCGGGACAGAAATTATAATTCACCCCTCCACTTT
CASSLGRDRNYNSPLHF
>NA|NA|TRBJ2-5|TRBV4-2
TGTGCCAGCAGCCAAGAACTCGCGGGCATCTTGGTGGGGACCCAGTACTTC
CASSQELAGILVGTQYF
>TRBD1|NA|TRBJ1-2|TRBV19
TGTGCCAGTAGTTCTCTAGACAGGGATGGCTACACCTTC
CASSSLDRDGYTF
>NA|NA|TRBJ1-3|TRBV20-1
TGCAGTGCTAGTAGGGCGGGACTCTCTGGAAACACCATATATTTT
CSASRAGLSGNTIYF
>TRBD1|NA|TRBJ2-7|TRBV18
TGTGCCAGCTCACCTGACGGGACAGTCTACGAGCAGTACTTC
CASSPDGTVYEQYF
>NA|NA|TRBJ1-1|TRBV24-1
TGTGCCACCGCGAGGGAGCTTCCTGAAGCTTTCTTT
CATARELPEAFF
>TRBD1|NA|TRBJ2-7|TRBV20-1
TGCAGTGCTAGTACGGGACAGGGTGGGTACGAGCAGTACTTC
CSASTGQGGYEQYF
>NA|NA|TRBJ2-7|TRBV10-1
TGCGCCAGCAGTGAGTCCCAGACAGGAAGGGACGAGCAGTACTTC
CASSESQTGRDEQYF
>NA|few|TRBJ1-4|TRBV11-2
TGTGCCAGCAGCTTAGATGGCGGGGAACTGTTTTTT
CASSLDGGELFF
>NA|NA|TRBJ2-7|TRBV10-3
TGTGCCATCAGGGAAAGACAGCAAACCTACGAGCAGTACTTC
CAIRERQQTYEQYF
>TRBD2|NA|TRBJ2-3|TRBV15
TGTGCCACCAGCAGAGATGGCGGGAGGGGACCAGATACGCAGTATTTT
CATSRDGGRGPDTQYF
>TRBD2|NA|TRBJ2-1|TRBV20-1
TGCAGTGCTAGTTCCCCAAGCGGGAGTTCCTACAATGAGCAGTTCTTC
CSASSPSGSSYNEQFF
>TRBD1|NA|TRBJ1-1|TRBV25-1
TGTGCCAGCATCACGGACAGGGGTGGCACTGAAGCTTTCTTT
CASITDRGGTEAFF
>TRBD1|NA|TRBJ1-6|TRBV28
TGTGCCAGCAGTTTTCCCGGGACAGGGACTCTCGGTGATTCACCCCTCCACTTT
CASSFPGTGTLGDSPLHF